This T cell receptor beta chain is drawn from a study of control samples from healthy donors and cancer patients. Some clones are missing from TCRdb's copy, which holds only in-frame ones; the method was immunoSEQ multiplex PCR. This sample has roughly 98,000 clones, with 80% to 95% found just once. Per germline, CDR1 MNHNY and CDR2 SVGAGI (reference sequence). CDR3 length: 13 amino acids. Trimming cost V 6 bases and J 8 bases, with 16 bases left between them. The rearrangement joins TRBV6-6 to TRBJ1-2; perhaps TRBD1 as D (6 bases). The sample was blood. This receptor was obtained from a young man in good health. This CDR3 is CASSQGTGQGYTF. CDR3 bases: TGTGCCAGCAGCCAGGGAACAGGGCAAGGCTACACCTTC.